The next 4 T cell receptor beta chains were all read from a single sample in a study of T-cell reconstitution after alpha-beta-depleted transplantation in children. Preparation of the TCRbeta library used unique molecular identifiers. One entry per CDR3 protein, called by TCRdb with MiXCR from the PCR reads. The sample lists about 610,000 distinct CDR3 sequences, over 9.5% occurring once. Sequences were derived from PBMCs from the stem cell graft donor, sampled from the stem cell graft. All receptors come from a human donor who donated a stem cell graft to a child with acute myeloid leukemia.

The rearrangement uses TRBV19 and TRBJ2-2; 8 nucleotides align to TRBD2. J lost 2 bases, V lost 0 bases, and 5 bases had no gene match. This CDR3 is built from 17 residues. CDR1 LNHDA and CDR2 SQIVND come from the germline V gene (reference sequence). The DNA for the CDR3 is TGTGCCAGTAGTATAGACCCGGGACTAGGTAACACCGGGGAGCTGTTTTTT. It yields the protein CASSIDPGLGNTGELFF.

Only a few counts were recorded for this clonotype. The gene calls are TRBV7-9 and TRBJ1-5; TRBD1 might be the D (5 bases). Germline V CDR1 and CDR2: SEHNR, FQNEAQ (reference sequence). The CDR3 sequence is 15 residues long. Trimming shortened V by 5 bases and J by 2 bases, and 13 bases separated the two germline ends. This CDR3 reads CASSLGGIGNQPQHF. The CDR3 nucleotides are TGTGCCAGCAGCCTCGGGGGTATCGGCAATCAGCCCCAGCATTTT.

This clonotype was recorded at least ten times. The chain carries TRBV6-1 and TRBJ2-5; the D gene is possibly TRBD2 (6 bases). Trimming left V 5 bases short and J 5 bases short, with 12 bases between. The CDR3 is made up of 13 amino acids. Germline assignment: CDR1 MNHNS and CDR2 SASEGT. The chain's CDR3 is CASSRRGKETQYF. CDR3 bases: TGTGCCAGCAGTCGTCGCGGGAAGGAGACCCAGTACTTC.

The V call is TRBV5-1, the J call TRBJ2-7, with 11 bases identical to TRBD2. Looked up from germline, CDR1 is SGHRS and CDR2 is YFSETQ. The CDR3 has 15 residues. With V trimmed by 0 bases and J by 6 bases, 5 bases remained unmatched. Here the CDR3 DNA reads TGCGCCAGCAGCTTGGCGCTAGCGGGAGGAAGCGAGCAGTACTTC. This translates into CASSLALAGGSEQYF.